The 3 T cell receptor beta chains given below trace back to one sample, sequenced in a study of T cells in Graves' hyperthyroidism and ophthalmopathy (dated by TCRdb to the late 2010s). Libraries were constructed by multiplex PCR. Reads for this sample came from an Illumina HiSeq 2000. The TCR beta CDR3 regions were amplified from RNA transcripts. For the first round of RT-PCR on the TCR CDR3, the HTBI primer set was used together with the Qiagen OneStep RT-PCR kit. The public reads were reanalyzed by TCRdb: fastp trimming at Q25, MiXCR alignment, in-frame beta chains only. Entries that share a CDR3 protein sequence are merged under the most common genes and DNA. The sample yields fewer than 200,000 distinct CDR3 sequences; around 8.9% were counted once. Clones ranked in the top ten supply roughly a fifth of the sample. Sequenced: blood. The receptors were gathered from a woman younger than 35 with Graves' hyperthyroidism that later progressed to Graves' ophthalmopathy.

This clonotype has a count of ten or more. The chain uses TRBV3-1 and TRBJ1-1, with D perhaps TRBD1 (5 bases). The ends were cut back, 3 bases at V and 4 bases at J, with 24 bases in the middle. Germline loops: CDR1 LGHDT, CDR2 YNNKEL (reference sequence). This CDR3 spans 18 amino acids. The CDR3 nucleotides read TGTGCCAGCAGCCACCCCCGTCGGGGAGGGGCGCGCGGCACTGAAGCTTTCTTT. Protein: CASSHPRRGGARGTEAFF.

The chain couples TRBV25-1 to TRBJ2-1; possibly TRBD2 for D (5 bases). Germline V gene data show CDR1 as MGHDK and CDR2 as SYGVNS. V was pared by 0 bases and J by 0 bases, with 12 bases between. The CDR3 loop spans 17 amino acids. The CDR3 loop is CASSEYPSGSSYNEQFF. CDR3 sequence (DNA): TGTGCCAGCAGTGAATATCCCAGCGGAAGCTCCTACAATGAGCAGTTCTTC.

This clonotype was seen repeatedly, ten times or more. Here the CDR3 DNA reads TGTGCCAGCAGCGCACTAGCGGGACCAACAGATACGCAGTATTTT. This gives the protein CASSALAGPTDTQYF. J is TRBJ2-3 and V is TRBV9, with 10 bases matching TRBD2. The CDR3 consists of 15 residues. V lost 3 bases and J lost 3; bases outside the gene matches: 4. Looked up from germline, CDR1 is SGDLS and CDR2 is YYNGEE.